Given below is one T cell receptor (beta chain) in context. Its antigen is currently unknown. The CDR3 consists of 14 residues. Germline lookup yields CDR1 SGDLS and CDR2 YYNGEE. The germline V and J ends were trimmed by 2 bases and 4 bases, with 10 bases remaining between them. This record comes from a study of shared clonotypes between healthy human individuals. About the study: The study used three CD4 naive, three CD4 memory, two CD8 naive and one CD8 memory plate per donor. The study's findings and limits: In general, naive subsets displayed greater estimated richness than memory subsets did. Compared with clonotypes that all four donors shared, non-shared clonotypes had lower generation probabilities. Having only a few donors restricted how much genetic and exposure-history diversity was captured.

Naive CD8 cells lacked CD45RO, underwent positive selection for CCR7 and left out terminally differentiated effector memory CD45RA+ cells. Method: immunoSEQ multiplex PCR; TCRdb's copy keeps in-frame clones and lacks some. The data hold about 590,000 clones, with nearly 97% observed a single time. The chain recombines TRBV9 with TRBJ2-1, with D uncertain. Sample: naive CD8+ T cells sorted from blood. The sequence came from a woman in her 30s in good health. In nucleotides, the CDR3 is TGTGCCAGCAGCGTTGGCGCCCTTTACAATGAGCAGTTCTTC. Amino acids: CASSVGALYNEQFF. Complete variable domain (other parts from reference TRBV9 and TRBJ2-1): DSGVTQTPKHLITATGQRVTLRCSPRSGDLSVYWYQQSLDQGLQFLIQYYNGEERAKGNILERFSAQQFPDLHSELNLSSLELGDSALYFCASSVGALYNEQFFGPGTRLTVL.